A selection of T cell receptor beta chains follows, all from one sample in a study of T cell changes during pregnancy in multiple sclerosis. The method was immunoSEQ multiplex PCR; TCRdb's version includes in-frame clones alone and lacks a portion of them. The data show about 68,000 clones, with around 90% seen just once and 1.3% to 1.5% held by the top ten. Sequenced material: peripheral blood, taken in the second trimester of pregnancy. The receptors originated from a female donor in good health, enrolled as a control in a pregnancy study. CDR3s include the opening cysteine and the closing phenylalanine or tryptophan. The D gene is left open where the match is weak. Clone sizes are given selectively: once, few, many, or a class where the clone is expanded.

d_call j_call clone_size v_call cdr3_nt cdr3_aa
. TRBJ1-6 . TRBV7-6 TGTGCCAGCAGCTTACTCGAGGAGTATAATTCACCCCTCCACTTT CASSLLEEYNSPLHF
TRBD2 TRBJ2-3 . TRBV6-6 TGTGCCAGCAGGAAAAACCCGGGCCTAGCGGGAGACACGCAGTATTTT CASRKNPGLAGDTQYF
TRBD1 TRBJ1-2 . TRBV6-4 TGTGCCAGCAGTCCGGTAGGGACAGGCGGCGGCTACACCTTC CASSPVGTGGGYTF
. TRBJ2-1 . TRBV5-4 TGTGCCAGCAGCTTCGAGCGGGACAATGAGCAGTTCTTC CASSFERDNEQFF
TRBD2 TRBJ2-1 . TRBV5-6 TGTGCCAGCAGCGTGGGGACTACGGAGCAGTTCTTC CASSVGTTEQFF
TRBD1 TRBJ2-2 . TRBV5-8 TGTGCCAGCAGCCAGGGGGACAAATACACCGGGGAGCTGTTTTTT CASSQGDKYTGELFF
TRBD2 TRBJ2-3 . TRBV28 TGTGCCAGCAGTCCCACAGCGGGGGGCCCCAGCACAGATACGCAGTATTTT CASSPTAGGPSTDTQYF
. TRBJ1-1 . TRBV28 TGTGCCAGCTTGGGGCCAGCTGAAGCTTTCTTT CASLGPAEAFF
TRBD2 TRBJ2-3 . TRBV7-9 TGTGCCAGCAGCTTAATACTAGCGGGGGAGGTAGATACGCAGTATTTT CASSLILAGEVDTQYF
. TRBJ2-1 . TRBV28 TGTGCCAGCACCCCCATGAGGGGGAGCAATGAGCAGTTCTTC CASTPMRGSNEQFF
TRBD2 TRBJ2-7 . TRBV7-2 TGTGCCAGCAGCCAAACCGGGACTAGCTCGGGAGAGCAGTACTTC CASSQTGTSSGEQYF
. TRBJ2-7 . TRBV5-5 TGTGCCAGCAGCGACACTGGCTACGAGCAGTACTTC CASSDTGYEQYF
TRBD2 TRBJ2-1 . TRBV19 TGTGCCAGTAGCCTTCAACTAGCGGGAGCCTACAATGAGCAGTTCTTC CASSLQLAGAYNEQFF
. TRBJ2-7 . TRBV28 TGTGCCAGCAACATAGCGCCTCGGTACGAGCAGTACTTC CASNIAPRYEQYF
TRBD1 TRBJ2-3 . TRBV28 TGTGCCAGTAGGGACAGATCTAACACAGATACGCAGTATTTT CASRDRSNTDTQYF
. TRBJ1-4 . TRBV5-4 TGTGCCAGCAGCCTGGAGCCGGGGGAAAAACTGTTTTTT CASSLEPGEKLFF
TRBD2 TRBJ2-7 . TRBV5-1 TGCGCCAGCAGCTTGGACCTACTAGCGGGGTCCTCCTACGAGCAGTACTTC CASSLDLLAGSSYEQYF
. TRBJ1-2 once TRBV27 TGTGCCAGCAGTCCGGTGGGGGGGCAGAGGTTTATCTATGGCTACACCTTC CASSPVGGQRFIYGYTF
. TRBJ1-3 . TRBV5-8 TGTGCCAGCAGCTTGGACTGGTCAGGCGGAAACACCATATATTTT CASSLDWSGGNTIYF
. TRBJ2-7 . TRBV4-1 TGCGCCAGCAGCCAAGATATGGGAGGGGGACATCCTTCCTACGAGCAGTACTTC CASSQDMGGGHPSYEQYF